The present entry profiles one T cell receptor beta chain with its context. The data were taken from a study of blood T cell repertoires in COVID-19. Across the study: Donors in the United States, Italy and Spain gave samples during acute or convalescent COVID-19. T cells, B-cell-depleted T cells, or PBMCs provided the cDNA or gDNA that served as material.

V shed 5 bases and J shed 2 bases, with 4 bases lying between them. There are 12 residues in the CDR3. Germline V CDR1 and CDR2: LNHDA, SQIVND (reference sequence). Original methodology: Nucleated cell number was recorded as an estimate derived from reference gene primer amplification. Generated by immunoSEQ multiplex PCR, the TCRdb table keeps only in-frame clones and is missing some. The DNA was the basis for D and trimming; V, J and clone size are from that table. The data hold tens of thousands of clones, with approximately 70% observed a single time. The sequencing input was peripheral blood. This chain joins TRBV19 and TRBJ2-1, with D unresolved. The TCR was taken from a woman between 65 and 79 years old with acute or convalescent COVID-19. CDR3 coding DNA: TGTGCCAGTAGTCACACCTACAATGAGCAGTTCTTC. This sequence encodes CASSHTYNEQFF.